These 19 T cell receptor beta chains were sequenced from one sample in a study of regulatory T cells in long-lasting Graves disease. Time point: persistent/refractory GD, antithyroid drugs over 5 years with positive TRAb. Construction of the TCR library relied on RNA isolated from PBMCs. TCR beta libraries were built with iRepertoire HTBI primers and Arm-PCR of CDR3 regions. From the multiplex PCR reads, TCRdb called clonotypes with MiXCR, one entry per CDR3 protein. The sample carries approximately 400,000 distinct CDR3 sequences, roughly 20% recorded once. The sample here was peripheral blood mononuclear cells (PBMCs), taken when the disease was refractory, from a patient treated with antithyroid drugs. Receptor source: a female donor with Graves disease.

This clonotype was detected only a few times. V is TRBV28 and J is TRBJ2-5; 14 bases map to TRBD2. The CDR3 runs to 17 residues. J gave up 2 bases and V 8 bases, and 10 bases lay outside the gene matches. Germline values: CDR1 MDHEN, CDR2 SYDVKM. The CDR3 sequence: CASGGGLAGGQQETQYF. The DNA for the CDR3 is TGTGCCAGCGGAGGAGGACTAGCGGGAGGACAACAAGAGACCCAGTACTTC.

Only a few counts were recorded for this clonotype. J is TRBJ1-1 and V is TRBV7-9; TRBD1 is a possible D gene (5 bases). The V end was cut by 2 bases, the J end by 5 bases, with 27 bases between. CDR3 length: 19 amino acids. Per the germline V gene, CDR1 is SEHNR and CDR2 is FQNEAQ (reference sequence). The CDR3: CASSLSLRGRAIAGTEAFF. The DNA of the CDR3 is TGTGCCAGCAGCTTAAGTCTAAGGGGCAGGGCAATCGCGGGGACTGAAGCTTTCTTT.

This rearrangement joins TRBV28 to TRBJ2-7; TRBD2 agrees at 13 bases. V dropped 6 bases and J dropped 4; count of bases not matched to a gene: 9. This CDR3 is 16 amino acids long. Germline V CDR1 and CDR2: MDHEN, SYDVKM. The CDR3 is CASSSIGTSGIYEQYF. For the CDR3, the DNA is TGTGCCAGCAGCAGTATCGGGACTAGCGGGATATACGAGCAGTACTTC.

The gene calls are TRBV20-1 and TRBJ1-4; D may be TRBD1 (5 bases). CDR3 length equals 13 residues. V was shortened by 6 bases and J by 0 bases, with 8 bases between the two germline ends. CDR1 DFQATT and CDR2 SNEGSKA come from the germline V gene (reference sequence). The CDR3 protein is CSASGTTNEKLFF. The CDR3 region has the DNA TGCAGTGCCTCAGGGACAACTAATGAAAAACTGTTTTTT.

The chain employs TRBV12-3 or TRBV12-4 and TRBJ2-3; 14 bases line up with TRBD2. The CDR3 is 17 residues long. The V segment lost 4 bases and the J segment 4 bases; nucleotides outside the gene matches: 7. Here the CDR3 DNA reads TGTGCCAGCAGTTACGGGACTAGCGGGAGTCCTGCAGATACGCAGTATTTT. Translated: CASSYGTSGSPADTQYF.

This clonotype was seen ten or more times. V gene TRBV6-1 combines with J gene TRBJ1-6; D gene uncertain. This CDR3 has 13 amino acids. CDR1 is MNHNS, CDR2 SASEGT, per germline. V was cut by 0 bases and J by 11 bases, with 8 bases left in between. The CDR3 DNA is TGTGCCAGCAGTGAAGCGAAAGGCGCACCCCTCCACTTT. It yields the protein CASSEAKGAPLHF.

This clonotype showed up many times. The V gene is TRBV7-2, the J gene TRBJ1-1; D is perhaps TRBD1 (6 bases). Per the germline V gene, CDR1 is SGHTA and CDR2 is FQGNSA. The CDR3 spans 19 residues. Trimming shortened V by 3 bases and J by 4 bases, and 27 bases separated the two germline ends. This CDR3 is CASSLRGRGEGSGITEAFF. CDR3 DNA: TGTGCCAGCAGCTTGAGGGGAAGGGGGGAGGGATCGGGGATCACTGAAGCTTTCTTT.

This clonotype was picked up many times. The chain links TRBV29-1 to TRBJ2-5; 11 nucleotides match TRBD2. The CDR3 has 15 amino acids. V shed 7 bases, J shed 4 bases, and the junction held 11 bases outside the gene matches. Germline assignment: CDR1 SQVTM and CDR2 ANQGSEA. In DNA form, the CDR3 reads TGCAGCGGGTCGGGGCCCGGGACTAGCGGAGAGACCCAGTACTTC. The encoded protein is CSGSGPGTSGETQYF.

This chain joins TRBV7-3 and TRBJ1-2; 7 bases are a match to TRBD1. This CDR3 is built from 13 residues. Unmatched junction bases numbered 7, after V lost 5 bases and J lost 7 bases. CDR1 and CDR2 from the germline V gene are SGHTA and FQGTGA. CDR3 sequence (DNA): TGTGCCAGCAGCCCGGGACAGAGATCTGGCTACACCTTC. It yields the protein CASSPGQRSGYTF.

This clonotype occurred a few times. V and J are TRBV10-3 and TRBJ2-7; 13 positions agree with TRBD2. CDR3 length: 20 amino acids. Germline lookup yields CDR1 ENHRY and CDR2 SYGVKD. The CDR3 loop is CPPTRNQPPRTSGSINEQYF. In DNA form, the CDR3 reads TGTCCCCCAACCCGAAACCAGCCCCCCCGGACTAGCGGGAGTATCAACGAGCAGTACTTC.

This clonotype was observed a few times. The chain uses TRBV19 and TRBJ2-5; D not certain. Germline V gene lookup returns CDR1 LNHDA and CDR2 SQIVND (reference sequence). CDR3 length: 10 amino acids. Deletions cut 4 bases from V and 7 bases from J, with 4 bases between. Here the CDR3 DNA reads TGTGCCAGTAGTACCCCGACCCAGTACTTC. Residues: CASSTPTQYF.

This sequence joins TRBV6-2 or TRBV6-3 and TRBJ1-3; no definite D call. This CDR3 has 14 residues. Trimming stripped 6 bases from V and 8 bases from J, with 17 bases between. Germline values: CDR1 MNHEY, CDR2 SVGEGT. The CDR3 sequence is CASSPGLMMDTIYF. In nucleotides, the CDR3 is TGTGCCAGCAGCCCGGGGTTAATGATGGACACCATATATTTT.

This chain joins TRBV24-1 and TRBJ1-4; D is perhaps TRBD1 (5 bases). Germline V gene lookup returns CDR1 KGHDR and CDR2 SFDVKD. Trimming took 9 bases from V and 6 from J, leaving 16 bases between them. CDR3 length: 14 residues. The CDR3 sequence is CATPAPTGDEKLFF. In nucleotides, the CDR3 is TGTGCCACCCCAGCCCCTACGGGGGATGAAAAACTGTTTTTT.

J is TRBJ2-5 and V is TRBV29-1; D not certain. V lost 5 bases and J 3 bases, leaving 10 bases between the germline ends. This CDR3 region has 12 residues. Germline V gene lookup returns CDR1 SQVTM and CDR2 ANQGSEA. The CDR3 here is CSVFSDEETQYF. CDR3 nucleotide sequence: TGCAGCGTTTTTTCGGATGAAGAGACCCAGTACTTC.

This clonotype was picked up many times. The chain links TRBV27 to TRBJ1-1; 7 bases are shared with TRBD1. Germline V gives CDR1 MNHEY, CDR2 SMNVEV (reference sequence). V gave up 5 bases and J gave up 4 bases; unmatched junction bases: 10. CDR3 length: 15 residues. Written as DNA, the CDR3 is TGTGCCAGCAGTAAGGACAGGTTCGGCACCACTGAAGCTTTCTTT. It translates to CASSKDRFGTTEAFF.

Many counts were recorded for this clonotype. V gene TRBV27 combines with J gene TRBJ2-7; 7 bases are shared with TRBD1. CDR3 length: 14 residues. V gave up 2 bases and J gave up 3 bases; unmatched junction bases: 4. Germline V gene sequence: CDR1 MNHEY, CDR2 SMNVEV (reference sequence). Here the CDR3 DNA reads TGTGCCAGCAGTTTACGACAGGGCAACTACGAGCAGTACTTC. Encoded protein: CASSLRQGNYEQYF.

Comments on this clonotype: A junction boundary mismatches the germline segment, possibly from a read error. V gene TRBV7-2 combines with J gene TRBJ2-7; D possibly corresponds to TRBD1 (5 bases). This CDR3 region has 14 residues. CDR1 SGHTA and CDR2 FQGNSA come from the germline V gene. The CDR3 sequence: CASARQGNPYEQHF. Here the CDR3 DNA reads TGTGCCAGCGCCCGTCAGGGAAACCCCTACGAGCAGCACTTC.

Of note for this clonotype: A read error is possible here, since a much larger clone lies one base away. The chain combines TRBV28 with TRBJ2-2; D unclear. The CDR3 contains 12 residues. CDR1 and CDR2 (germline): MDHEN, SYDVKM. Between the trimmed V and J ends, which lost 4 bases and 7 bases, there was a span of 7 bases. For the CDR3, the DNA is TGTGCCAGCAGTTCCAGTAACGGGGAGCTGTTTTTT. This codes for CASSSSNGELFF.

This clonotype was recorded many times. The chain uses TRBV12-3 or TRBV12-4 and TRBJ2-7; 11 nucleotides align to TRBD2. The V and J ends lost 5 bases and 3 bases, in that order; junction bases with no gene match: 3. CDR3 length: 14 amino acids. The CDR3 loop is CASSRLAGIYEQYF. CDR3 coding DNA: TGTGCCAGCAGTCGACTAGCGGGGATCTACGAGCAGTACTTC.